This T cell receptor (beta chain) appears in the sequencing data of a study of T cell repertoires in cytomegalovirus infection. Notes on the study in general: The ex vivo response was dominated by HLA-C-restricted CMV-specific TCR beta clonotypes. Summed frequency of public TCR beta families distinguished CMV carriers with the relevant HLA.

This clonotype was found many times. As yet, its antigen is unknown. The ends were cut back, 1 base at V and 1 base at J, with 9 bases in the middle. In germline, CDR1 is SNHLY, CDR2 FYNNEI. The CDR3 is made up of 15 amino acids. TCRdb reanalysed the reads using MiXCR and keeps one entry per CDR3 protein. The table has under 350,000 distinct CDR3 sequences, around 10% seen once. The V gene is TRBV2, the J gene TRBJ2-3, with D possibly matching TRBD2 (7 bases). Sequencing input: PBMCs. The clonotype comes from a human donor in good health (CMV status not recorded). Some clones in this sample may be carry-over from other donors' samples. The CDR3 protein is CASSEVGGRTDTQYF. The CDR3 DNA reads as TGTGCCAGCAGTGAAGTGGGGGGGCGCACAGATACGCAGTATTTT.